The 30 T cell receptor beta chains below were found in one sample sequenced in a study of T cell repertoires in ileal Crohn's disease. Profiled with immunoSEQ multiplex PCR; TCRdb holds only in-frame clones, not every one. Of tens of thousands of clones in the sample, about 82% were seen once. Sequences were obtained from ileal tissue. These receptors were obtained from an adult with Crohn's disease.

This clone was found once. The rearrangement joins TRBV25-1 to TRBJ1-1; D unresolved. Trimming cost V 1 base and J 1 base, with 4 bases left between them. The CDR3 sequence is 13 residues long. Germline loops: CDR1 MGHDK, CDR2 SYGVNS. The CDR3 sequence is CASSESGNTEAFF. DNA for the CDR3: TGTGCCAGCAGTGAATCCGGGAACACTGAAGCTTTCTTT.

This rearrangement joins TRBV6-6 to TRBJ2-1, with 9 bases fitting TRBD1. The CDR3 is 11 residues long. Losses at the gene ends were 6 bases for V and 15 bases for J; bases not matched to a gene: 6. Germline CDR1 and CDR2: MNHNY and SVGAGI (reference sequence). This CDR3 is CASRRQGVGFF. CDR3 sequence (DNA): TGTGCCAGCAGAAGACAGGGGGTCGGGTTCTTC.

The chain uses TRBV13 and TRBJ2-7; perhaps TRBD2 as D (5 bases). The V and J ends lost 3 bases and 5 bases respectively, with 14 bases between them. Germline CDR1 is PRHDT and CDR2 is FYEKMQ (reference sequence). The CDR3 extends over 14 amino acids. In DNA, the CDR3 is TGTGCCAGCAGCTTTAAGTCGCCGAGGGACGAGCAGTACTTC. The encoded protein is CASSFKSPRDEQYF.

This clone was seen only a few times. Sequence at one end of the junction differs from germline and may be a read error. The chain couples TRBV18 to TRBJ1-4, with a tentative D call TRBD1 (6 bases). The germline gives CDR1 KGHSH, CDR2 LQKENI. The CDR3 has 15 amino acids. The CDR3 loop is CASSTPTGSTAGLFF. In nucleotides, the CDR3 is TGTGCCAGCTCAACACCGACAGGCAGTACTGCTGGACTGTTTTTT.

The V gene is TRBV6-5, the J gene TRBJ2-7, with 7 bases matching TRBD1. V dropped 8 bases and J dropped 1; count of bases not matched to a gene: 8. Looked up from germline, CDR1 is MNHEY and CDR2 is SVGAGI. The CDR3 runs to 14 residues. CDR3 DNA: TGTGCCAGCCTCCGGGACAGTCAGTCCTACGAGCAGTACTTC. It codes for CASLRDSQSYEQYF.

The chain combines TRBV9 with TRBJ2-5, with a possible D match to TRBD2 (5 bases). This CDR3 has 14 amino acids. The V gene's germline CDR1 is SGDLS and CDR2 YYNGEE. Trimming took 10 bases from V and 6 from J, leaving 22 bases between them. The DNA of the CDR3 is TGTGCCCCACACCTCGGGGAAATTGGCAAGACCCAGTACTTC. Protein product: CAPHLGEIGKTQYF.

This chain connects TRBV20-1 to TRBJ1-2; D unresolved. This CDR3 is 11 amino acids long. Trimming shortened V by 6 bases and J by 1 base, and 6 bases separated the two germline ends. Per the germline V gene, CDR1 is DFQATT and CDR2 is SNEGSKA (reference sequence). Here the CDR3 reads CSAAVNYGYTF. The CDR3 region has the DNA TGCAGTGCGGCAGTTAACTATGGCTACACCTTC.

CDR3 nucleotides: TGTGCCAGCAGGTACAGGCCCGAGCAGTCTGAAGCTTTCTTT. As protein: CASRYRPEQSEAFF. The chain couples TRBV6-1 to TRBJ1-1, with a possible D match to TRBD1 (5 bases). This CDR3 comprises 14 residues. Trimming took off 6 bases at V and 6 bases at J, with 17 bases between the two ends. Germline V gene lookup returns CDR1 MNHNS and CDR2 SASEGT.

Here the CDR3 reads CASSGESSGSPQFF. The CDR3 nucleotides are TGTGCCAGCAGTGGTGAGTCTAGCGGGAGCCCCCAGTTCTTC. This rearrangement joins TRBV2 to TRBJ2-1, with TRBD2 matching 10 bases. CDR1 SNHLY and CDR2 FYNNEI come from the germline V gene. The CDR3 contains 14 residues. Losses at the gene ends were 4 bases for V and 13 bases for J; bases not matched to a gene: 10.

In this sample, this clone turned up a few times. This chain uses TRBV29-1 with TRBJ2-1; TRBD2 aligns across 10 bases. The CDR3 is 14 residues long. The V gene end was trimmed by 6 bases and the J gene end by 6 bases; junction bases not matched to a gene: 8. Germline values: CDR1 SQVTM, CDR2 ANQGSEA. DNA of the CDR3: TGCAGCGTCCTAGCGGGAGTTCAGGGCAATGAGCAGTTCTTC. It is translated as CSVLAGVQGNEQFF.

The J gene is TRBJ2-7, the V gene TRBV6-5; 9 nucleotides line up with TRBD2. CDR3 length equals 15 residues. With V trimmed by 0 bases and J by 3 bases, 3 bases remained unmatched. Germline CDR1 reads MNHEY; CDR2 reads SVGAGI. The DNA for the CDR3 is TGTGCCAGCAGTTACTCGGGGACTAGCAGCTACGAGCAGTACTTC. Its translation is CASSYSGTSSYEQYF.

The CDR3 DNA is TGTGCCAGCTCACCACTTAGCGGGAGTATGACCGGGGAGCTGTTTTTT. It codes for CASSPLSGSMTGELFF. This rearrangement joins TRBV18 to TRBJ2-2, with TRBD2 matching 9 bases. The CDR3 has 16 residues. CDR1 and CDR2 from the germline V gene are KGHSH and LQKENI. The V and J ends lost 1 base and 5 bases, in that order; junction bases with no gene match: 5.

This clone is labeled as medium-sized. The chain uses TRBV2 and TRBJ1-1; D is unresolved. V lost 7 bases to trimming and J lost 1 base, with 16 bases between them. The length of the CDR3 is 15 residues. Germline V gene lookup returns CDR1 SNHLY and CDR2 FYNNEI. CDR3 DNA sequence: TGTGCCAGCACCGCCGACCTATCAGGGAACACTGAAGCTTTCTTT. Protein product: CASTADLSGNTEAFF.

The table lists this clone with a count of one. The chain is built from TRBV19 and TRBJ2-5, with TRBD1 identical over 10 bases. The J call may be wrong; the DNA end is better matched by TRBJ2-7. Germline lookup yields CDR1 LNHDA and CDR2 SQIVND (reference sequence). The CDR3 has 15 amino acids. The CDR3 DNA is TGTGCCAGTAGTCCCCGGGACAGGGGCTACTACGAGCAGTACTTC. Translating it yields CASSPRDRGYYEQYF.

CDR3 amino acids: CASSLGWESGETQYF. CDR3 sequence (DNA): TGTGCCAGCAGCCTTGGTTGGGAGTCAGGAGAGACCCAGTACTTC. This sequence joins TRBV5-6 and TRBJ2-5; possible D gene TRBD2, 5 bases. The CDR3 covers 15 residues. The V end lost 4 bases, the J end lost 4 bases, and 17 bases lay between the germline ends. Germline values: CDR1 SGHDT, CDR2 YYEEEE. The whole variable domain, remainder taken from reference TRBV5-6 and TRBJ2-5, is DAGVTQSPTHLIKTRGQQVTLRCSPKSGHDTVSWYQQALGQGPQFIFQYYEEEERQRGNFPDRFSGHQFPNYSSELNVNALLLGDSALYLCASSLGWESGETQYFGPGTRLLVL.

This clone has only one observation. V and J are TRBV5-1 and TRBJ1-2; no clear D. This CDR3 is 16 amino acids long. Looked up from germline, CDR1 is SGHRS and CDR2 is YFSETQ. Trimming stripped 1 base from V and 1 base from J, with 14 bases between. This CDR3 is CASSLTSLGSNYGYTF. The CDR3 DNA reads as TGCGCCAGCAGCTTGACTTCTTTAGGGAGTAACTATGGCTACACCTTC.

J is TRBJ2-1 and V is TRBV9; 9 bases map to TRBD2. This CDR3 region has 16 residues. The germline gives CDR1 SGDLS, CDR2 YYNGEE. The V segment lost 1 base and the J segment 6 bases; nucleotides outside the gene matches: 8. CDR3 amino acids: CASSVSAGGFPNEQFF. CDR3 nucleotide sequence: TGTGCCAGCAGCGTATCGGCGGGAGGGTTCCCCAATGAGCAGTTCTTC.

J is TRBJ2-4 and V is TRBV7-9, with 9 bases identical to TRBD1. The CDR3 is 14 amino acids. CDR1 and CDR2 (germline): SEHNR, FQNEAQ (reference sequence). J gave up 5 bases and V 6 bases, and 5 bases lay outside the gene matches. Here the CDR3 DNA reads TGTGCCAGCAGTAGGGACAGGGAGGAAAACATTCAGTACTTC. It codes for CASSRDREENIQYF.

The rearrangement uses TRBV4-3 and TRBJ2-5, with D possibly matching TRBD2 (5 bases). Germline V gene data show CDR1 as LGHNA and CDR2 as YSLEER. Trimming cost V 0 bases and J 5 bases, with 13 bases left between them. The CDR3 consists of 15 residues. As DNA, the CDR3 is TGCGCCAGCAGCCAAGATCTGAGGGAGAGGGAGACCCAGTACTTC. It translates to CASSQDLRERETQYF.

The rearrangement uses TRBV7-9 and TRBJ2-7; D is perhaps TRBD2 (5 bases). The V end was cut by 5 bases, the J end by 7 bases, with 18 bases between. CDR1 is SEHNR and CDR2 is FQNEAQ in the germline V gene (reference sequence). This CDR3 is 14 amino acids long. CDR3 amino acids: CASSVPGSRDEQYF. The DNA of the CDR3 is TGTGCCAGCAGCGTACCGGGGTCTAGAGATGAGCAGTACTTC.

This clone was detected only a few times. Other DNA variants within this sample encode the same CDR3. J is TRBJ2-7 and V is TRBV9; the match to TRBD1 covers 7 bases. J was trimmed by 1 base and V by 4 bases; bases with no gene match: 5. Germline CDR1 reads SGDLS; CDR2 reads YYNGEE. The CDR3 covers 14 residues. The CDR3 DNA reads TGTGCCAGCAGCCCTCGACAGGGATCCTACGAGCAGTACTTC. This codes for CASSPRQGSYEQYF.

The table lists this clone with a count of one. The V gene is TRBV23-1, the J gene TRBJ1-5, with 9 bases matching TRBD1. TRBV23-1 is flagged as an ORF with uncertain function. This CDR3 is 14 amino acids long. Trimming took 2 bases from V and 8 from J; bases not matched to a gene: 4. CDR3 sequence reads: CASSQDRGGKPQHF. CDR3 sequence (DNA): TGCGCCAGCAGTCAAGACAGGGGGGGAAAGCCCCAGCATTTT.

The chain joins TRBV29-1 to TRBJ2-2; 13 bases fit TRBD2. Germline CDR1 SQVTM, CDR2 ANQGSEA. The V segment lost 7 bases and the J segment 5 bases; nucleotides outside the gene matches: 13. This CDR3 contains 17 residues. The CDR3: CSARTSGSQTGTGELFF. The CDR3 nucleotides are TGCAGCGCCCGGACTAGCGGGAGCCAAACGGGGACCGGGGAGCTGTTTTTT.

This sequence joins TRBV19 and TRBJ1-6, with 8 bases fitting TRBD1. The CDR3 runs to 14 residues. Germline V gene data show CDR1 as LNHDA and CDR2 as SQIVND (reference sequence). Losses at the gene ends were 4 bases for V and 6 bases for J; bases not matched to a gene: 2. CDR3 nucleotide sequence: TGTGCCAGTAGTACAGGACAGGGTAATTCACCCCTCCACTTT. The encoded protein is CASSTGQGNSPLHF.

This sequence joins TRBV7-2 and TRBJ2-1, with D perhaps TRBD1 (6 bases). The V gene lost 4 bases and the J gene lost 2 bases, with 15 bases spanning the gap. Germline CDR1 and CDR2: SGHTA and FQGNSA. The CDR3 extends over 16 amino acids. CDR3 protein: CASSSYRAPPYNEQFF. The CDR3 nucleotides read TGTGCCAGCAGCTCGTACAGGGCCCCCCCCTACAATGAGCAGTTCTTC.

V is TRBV19 and J is TRBJ1-5; tentative D call: TRBD1 (6 bases). The V gene's germline CDR1 is LNHDA and CDR2 SQIVND (reference sequence). With 8 bases removed from V and 7 bases from J, the gap between germline ends came to 21 bases. The CDR3 loop spans 15 amino acids. CDR3 sequence reads: CASCPTGTSRQPQHF. CDR3 in DNA: TGTGCCAGTTGCCCTACAGGGACGTCAAGGCAGCCCCAGCATTTT.

The chain has TRBV5-4 and TRBJ2-5; 8 nucleotides match TRBD1. This CDR3 comprises 15 residues. Germline V gene sequence: CDR1 SGHNT, CDR2 YYREEE (reference sequence). V was pared by 3 bases and J by 3 bases, with 7 bases of the junction left unmatched. CDR3: CASSSRTGRKETQYF. CDR3 DNA: TGTGCCAGCAGCTCCCGGACAGGGAGGAAAGAGACCCAGTACTTC.

The chain carries TRBV4-3 and TRBJ2-7, with TRBD1 matching 8 bases. There are 15 residues in the CDR3. Germline V lookup: CDR1 LGHNA, CDR2 YSLEER. V gave up 1 base and J gave up 2 bases; unmatched junction bases: 4. The CDR3, as DNA: TGCGCCAGCAGCCAAGCCCGGACAGGGACCTACGAGCAGTACTTC. Residues: CASSQARTGTYEQYF.

V usage is TRBV2 and J usage is TRBJ2-1; 9 positions match TRBD2. Germline-derived CDR1 and CDR2 are SNHLY and FYNNEI. V gave up 10 bases and J gave up 8 bases; unmatched junction bases: 6. CDR3 length equals 12 residues. As DNA, the CDR3 is TGTGCCACTGAGGGCGGGGGGGATGAGCAGTTCTTC. Encoded protein: CATEGGGDEQFF.

This clone has just a few counts. V and J are TRBV7-2 and TRBJ1-1; D is possibly TRBD1 (5 bases). Trimming left V 5 bases short and J 7 bases short, with 14 bases between. The CDR3 totals 13 residues. CDR1 is SGHTA, CDR2 FQGNSA, per germline. CDR3 in DNA: TGTGCCAGCAGCCCCGGGGGTTTAATTGAAGCTTTCTTT. The encoded protein is CASSPGGLIEAFF.